Listed below are T cell receptor beta chains from one sample, sequenced in a study of cytomegalovirus exposure and HLA in healthy donors. Using immunoSEQ multiplex PCR, the repertoire was profiled, and TCRdb retains in-frame clones only, with some absent. The table lists 110,000 to 150,000 clones, with approximately 0.88% in the top ten. The sample comprised PBMCs. The receptor set was obtained from a male donor in good health and CMV-seronegative. CDR3s leave out the opening cysteine and the closing phenylalanine or tryptophan. The order of the fields is J gene, V gene, D gene, CDR3 protein. D genes are given only for firm matches.

>TRBJ2-3|TRBV7-8|.
ASSPRIATSIDTQY
>TRBJ2-2|TRBV29-1|TRBD1
SGGQGFNTGELF
>TRBJ2-5|TRBV6-6|TRBD2
ASSYSGGETQY
>TRBJ1-1|TRBV18|.
ASSNPQRAGMNTEAF
>TRBJ2-5|TRBV6-5|.
ASNPSHGETQY
>TRBJ1-4|TRBV30|TRBD1
AWSKRTGLATNEKLF
>TRBJ2-3|TRBV7-9|TRBD1
ASSPQGTDTQY
>TRBJ1-2|TRBV12-5|.
ASGLVFGGSGGHGYT
>TRBJ1-5|TRBV2|.
ASSRVTQPQH
>TRBJ2-7|TRBV9|TRBD2
ASSATSGPYEQY
>TRBJ2-1|TRBV30|.
AWSGGDNEQF
>.|TRBV6-5|TRBD2
ASSYGRGAPYEQY
>TRBJ2-1|TRBV25-1|.
ASSLSYNEQF
>TRBJ2-1|TRBV9|TRBD1
ASSSRQGSYNEQF
>TRBJ1-2|TRBV6-1|.
ASSESGEPGYT
>TRBJ1-2|TRBV7-9|.
ASSSDSSYGYT
>TRBJ2-7|TRBV5-1|TRBD1
ASKRDSHEQY
>TRBJ2-2|TRBV2|.
ATRKGLAGELF
>TRBJ2-3|TRBV7-8|.
ASSLEGGSDTQY
>TRBJ1-2|TRBV6-5|.
ASTGFSNGYT
>TRBJ1-1|TRBV7-2|.
ASSSRAEAF
>TRBJ2-1|TRBV2|TRBD2
ASSEGGTAEQF
>TRBJ1-2|TRBV7-2|.
ASSPLPRGNYGYT
>TRBJ1-4|TRBV30|.
AWSAQKHPTNEKLF
>TRBJ2-1|TRBV5-1|.
ASSLGRTAPSDEQF
>TRBJ2-7|TRBV7-9|.
ASSFPQGNEQY
>TRBJ1-1|TRBV7-2|.
ASSSRGNTEAF
>TRBJ2-4|TRBV28|TRBD2
ASRTGGGNIQY
>TRBJ1-5|TRBV6-1|TRBD1
ASKLDRAQH
>TRBJ2-7|TRBV5-6|TRBD2
ASSLNLRTSSYEQY
>TRBJ1-2|TRBV28|.
ATNREEGYGYT